This TCR beta chain was obtained from a study of identical twins. Study results and limitations: A partial confounding effect on zero-insertion analyses could come from invariant MAIT and iNKT cells.

Trimming pared 5 bases from V and 2 bases from J, leaving 8 bases between. This CDR3 is built from 13 residues. Looked up from germline, CDR1 is SGHVS and CDR2 is FQNEAQ. A universal primer site arose from template switching, and cDNA bore unique molecular identifiers. TCRdb ran MiXCR on the 5' RACE reads and lists one entry per CDR3 protein. Here the sample spans about 530,000 distinct CDR3 sequences, 12% to 15% being singletons. On this clonotype itself: Antigen: not known.

The same sample was also studied in work on yellow fever vaccine responses in identical twins. That paper adds: It has been reported that, in twins, the vaccine T cell response seemed partly convergent and partly personalized.

J is TRBJ2-3 and V is TRBV7-8; D unclear. Sequenced material: CD4+ T cells sorted from blood. The source is a young woman in good health. CDR3 DNA: TGTGCCAGCAGCAGCTACACCACAGATACGCAGTATTTT. It codes for CASSSYTTDTQYF.